The T cell receptor (beta chain) described here comes from a study of T-cell reconstitution after alpha-beta-depleted transplantation in children. Trimming shortened V by 8 bases and J by 1 base, and 9 bases separated the two germline ends. The V gene's germline CDR1 is MGHDK and CDR2 SYGVNS. CDR3 size: 12 residues. Library preparation (for TCRbeta) was performed with unique molecular identifiers. TCRdb reprocessed the PCR reads via MiXCR and lists one record per CDR3 protein. The sample shows a few hundred thousand distinct CDR3 sequences, around 9.9% of them seen only once. The TCR sequence derives from a human donor who donated a stem cell graft to a child with acute myeloid leukemia. V usage is TRBV25-1 and J usage is TRBJ2-7; TRBD2 is a possible D gene (5 bases). The sequences come from PBMCs from the stem cell graft donor, collected from the stem cell graft. CDR3 residues: CASRGLSYEQYF. The CDR3 DNA is TGTGCCAGCCGAGGGTTGTCCTACGAGCAGTACTTC.